The entry below describes one TCR beta chain. Data came from immunoSEQ multiplex PCR; TCRdb stores just in-frame clones and leaves some out. The repertoire includes fewer than 50,000 clones, 85% to 95% of them detected once, and more than 4% sits in the top ten. The data stem from a study of T cell changes during pregnancy in multiple sclerosis. The CDR3 consists of 13 residues. Germline V gives CDR1 MNHNS, CDR2 SASEGT. V was clipped by 6 bases and J by 3 bases, with 11 bases between them. This sample comprised CD8+ T cells from peripheral blood mononuclear cells, obtained in the first trimester of pregnancy. This chain links TRBV6-1 with TRBJ2-5, with D perhaps matching TRBD2 (6 bases). The TCR comes from a female donor with multiple sclerosis, enrolled in a pregnancy study. The CDR3 DNA is TGTGCCAGCAGATCGGGACTGGAAGAGACCCAGTACTTC. Protein product: CASRSGLEETQYF.